Presented here are 23 T cell receptor beta chains from one specimen sequenced in a study of a mutant IDH1 vaccine in newly diagnosed glioma. As to time point: week 35, safety follow-up. Each vaccine dose was 300 ug of mutant IDH1 20-mer peptide, with topical imiquimod. The antigens for these receptors are not known. Clones were read by immunoSEQ multiplex PCR, and TCRdb kept only the in-frame ones, dropping some. The sample holds around 69,000 clones, approximately 86% seen once. The material sequenced was PBMCs, taken from a glioma patient whose treatment included an IDH1 peptide vaccine. The receptors come from a man in his thirties or forties with glioma.

This chain joins TRBV7-2 and TRBJ1-2; unclear D gene. CDR1 and CDR2 from the germline V gene are SGHTA and FQGNSA. V lost 5 bases and J 2 bases, leaving 6 bases between the germline ends. The length of the CDR3 is 12 residues. CDR3 in amino acids: CASSPSNYGYTF. CDR3 coding DNA: TGTGCCAGCAGCCCCTCGAACTATGGCTACACCTTC.

This chain joins TRBV7-9 and TRBJ2-5, with a possible D match to TRBD2 (5 bases). The CDR3 consists of 14 residues. V dropped 2 bases and J dropped 2 bases, with 9 bases sitting between them. The germline V gene encodes CDR1 SEHNR and CDR2 FQNEAQ (reference sequence). CDR3 loop: CASSLSGAQETQYF. DNA of the CDR3: TGTGCCAGCAGCTTAAGCGGAGCACAAGAGACCCAGTACTTC.

The gene calls are TRBV9 and TRBJ2-3; 9 nucleotides match TRBD2. The CDR3 has 16 amino acids. Unmatched junction bases numbered 4, after V lost 0 bases and J lost 2 bases. Germline assignment: CDR1 SGDLS and CDR2 YYNGEE. CDR3 amino acids: CASSVVSGGLTDTQYF. The CDR3, as DNA: TGTGCCAGCAGCGTAGTTAGCGGGGGACTCACAGATACGCAGTATTTT.

The chain is built from TRBV10-3 and TRBJ1-2; tentative D call: TRBD1 (5 bases). The germline CDR1 and CDR2 sequences are ENHRY and SYGVKD. The CDR3 runs to 13 residues. The germline V and J ends were trimmed by 7 bases and 8 bases, with 17 bases remaining between them. CDR3 in amino acids: CAINNGREGGYTF. CDR3 bases: TGTGCCATCAATAACGGCAGGGAGGGGGGCTACACCTTC.

This chain joins TRBV7-9 and TRBJ2-1; 16 nucleotides agree with TRBD2. In germline, CDR1 is SEHNR, CDR2 FQNEAQ (reference sequence). V shed 7 bases, J shed 0 bases, and the junction held 6 bases outside the gene matches. The CDR3 length is 18 residues. CDR3 amino acids: CASTRGLAGGSSYNEQFF. CDR3 in DNA: TGTGCCAGCACGAGGGGACTAGCGGGAGGGAGCTCCTACAATGAGCAGTTCTTC.

The V call is TRBV10-3, the J call TRBJ1-1; D remains unclear. CDR3 size: 14 residues. CDR1 and CDR2 (germline): ENHRY, SYGVKD. V lost 7 bases and J lost 1, with 13 bases in between. The DNA of the CDR3 is TGTGCCATCACTAATGTGGCAGGGAACACTGAAGCTTTCTTT. It translates to CAITNVAGNTEAFF.

This rearrangement joins TRBV29-1 to TRBJ2-5, with TRBD1 matching 9 bases. This CDR3 is 14 amino acids long. CDR1 is SQVTM and CDR2 is ANQGSEA in the germline V gene. J gave up 5 bases and V 6 bases, and 10 bases lay outside the gene matches. CDR3 amino acids: CSVDGTGLGETQYF. Written as DNA, the CDR3 is TGCAGCGTAGATGGGACAGGGCTAGGGGAGACCCAGTACTTC.

The chain combines TRBV4-3 with TRBJ2-3; a weak D match, TRBD1 (5 bases). The ends were cut back, 0 bases at V and 2 bases at J, with 9 bases in the middle. Per the germline V gene, CDR1 is LGHNA and CDR2 is YSLEER. The CDR3 has 15 residues. Here the CDR3 DNA reads TGCGCCAGCAGCCAAGACTACGGACACACAGATACGCAGTATTTT. This gives the protein CASSQDYGHTDTQYF.

The gene calls are TRBV5-1 and TRBJ2-7; 10 nucleotides align to TRBD2. This CDR3 spans 16 amino acids. Germline V gene lookup returns CDR1 SGHRS and CDR2 YFSETQ. V shed 2 bases, J shed 0 bases, and the junction held 5 bases outside the gene matches. The CDR3 DNA reads TGCGCCAGCAGCTTAACTTCTAGCGGGAGCTCCTACGAGCAGTACTTC. Translation: CASSLTSSGSSYEQYF.

This clone came up once. The chain carries TRBV5-8 and TRBJ1-1; tentative D call: TRBD1 (5 bases). Germline assignment: CDR1 SGHTS and CDR2 YDEGEE. V was shortened by 5 bases and J by 1 base, with 15 bases between the two germline ends. The CDR3 has 15 amino acids. The chain's CDR3 is CASRGGMTRNTEAFF. The CDR3 DNA reads TGTGCCAGCAGGGGGGGGATGACCCGGAACACTGAAGCTTTCTTT.

The genes are TRBV6-5 and TRBJ1-1, with 8 bases identical to TRBD1. The CDR3 has 14 residues. Looked up from germline, CDR1 is MNHEY and CDR2 is SVGAGI. J gave up 0 bases and V 6 bases, and 3 bases lay outside the gene matches. The CDR3 DNA reads as TGTGCCAGCAGGGACAGGGAAATGAACACTGAAGCTTTCTTT. Amino acids: CASRDREMNTEAFF.

The rearrangement uses TRBV9 and TRBJ1-4, with D uncertain. The germline CDR1 and CDR2 sequences are SGDLS and YYNGEE. The CDR3 length is 15 residues. Trimming removed 4 bases from V and 4 bases from J, with 14 bases in between. The CDR3 DNA reads TGTGCCAGCAGCCCGCTCGGGAGCCATAATGAAAAACTGTTTTTT. It yields the protein CASSPLGSHNEKLFF.

This chain's CDR3 is CASSLGTGEQYF. CDR3 nucleotide sequence: TGTGCCAGCAGCTTAGGAACGGGGGAGCAGTACTTC. This chain connects TRBV7-9 to TRBJ2-7, with D possibly matching TRBD2 (5 bases). Trimming took off 1 base at V and 7 bases at J, with 8 bases between the two ends. Germline V gene lookup returns CDR1 SEHNR and CDR2 FQNEAQ (reference sequence). CDR3 length: 12 amino acids.

The chain has TRBV5-1 and TRBJ1-6, with 7 bases aligning to TRBD1. V lost 4 bases to trimming and J lost 8 bases; unmatched junction nucleotides: 3. This CDR3 region has 13 residues. The V gene's germline CDR1 is SGHRS and CDR2 YFSETQ. CDR3 residues: CASSIDRDSPLHF. The DNA for the CDR3 is TGCGCCAGCAGCATTGACAGGGATTCACCCCTCCACTTT.

This sequence joins TRBV30 and TRBJ2-2; 8 nucleotides match TRBD2. Trimming cost V 0 bases and J 3 bases; bases outside gene matches: 3. The CDR3 runs to 15 residues. CDR1 is GTSNPN, CDR2 SVGIG, per germline (reference sequence). DNA for the CDR3: TGTGCCTGGAGTGTACAAGCGGGAGACACCGGGGAGCTGTTTTTT. The encoded protein is CAWSVQAGDTGELFF.

The chain has TRBV19 and TRBJ1-6; no firm D call. CDR3 length: 19 amino acids. V dropped 3 bases and J dropped 0 bases, with 18 bases sitting between them. Germline CDR1 and CDR2: LNHDA and SQIVND (reference sequence). The CDR3 DNA reads as TGTGCCAGTAGTATGGAGGGATTAGGCCTCAGCTCCTATAATTCACCCCTCCACTTT. Translating gives CASSMEGLGLSSYNSPLHF. Complete variable domain (other parts from reference TRBV19 and TRBJ1-6): DGGITQSPKYLFRKEGQNVTLSCEQNLNHDAMYWYRQDPGQGLRLIYYSQIVNDFQKGDIAEGYSVSREKKESFPLTVTSAQKNPTAFYLCASSMEGLGLSSYNSPLHFGNGTRLTVT.

The rearrangement uses TRBV6-4 and TRBJ2-3; 7 bases map to TRBD1. J lost 0 bases, V lost 5 bases, and 5 bases had no gene match. This CDR3 has 15 residues. Germline loops: CDR1 MRHNA, CDR2 SNTAGT. The CDR3 is CASSRGDSSTDTQYF. In nucleotides, the CDR3 is TGTGCCAGCAGTCGTGGGGACAGTAGCACAGATACGCAGTATTTT.

The chain couples TRBV27 to TRBJ2-2, with 8 bases identical to TRBD1. Germline assignment: CDR1 MNHEY and CDR2 SMNVEV (reference sequence). The CDR3 consists of 15 residues. J was trimmed by 6 bases and V by 5 bases; bases with no gene match: 8. The chain's CDR3 is CASSPRTGFPGELFF. CDR3 in DNA: TGTGCCAGCAGTCCGCGGACAGGGTTCCCCGGGGAGCTGTTTTTT.

The gene calls are TRBV5-4 and TRBJ2-7, with 7 bases lining up with TRBD1. Germline V gene sequence: CDR1 SGHNT, CDR2 YYREEE (reference sequence). The trim removed 0 bases at V and 5 bases at J, leaving 2 bases unmatched. The CDR3 runs 13 residues. DNA for the CDR3: TGTGCCAGCAGCTTGGGACAGGGAGACGAGCAGTACTTC. As protein: CASSLGQGDEQYF.

This clone occurred a few times. The chain joins TRBV28 to TRBJ1-1; no firm D call. This CDR3 is built from 11 residues. Trimming took 6 bases from V and 3 from J, leaving 5 bases between them. Germline CDR1 MDHEN, CDR2 SYDVKM. The DNA for the CDR3 is TGTGCCAGCAGCAGGTACACTGAAGCTTTCTTT. Translating gives CASSRYTEAFF.

The chain combines TRBV9 with TRBJ2-5, with 8 bases that match TRBD2. The J call is doubtful: the DNA matches TRBJ2-7 better. The V gene's germline CDR1 is SGDLS and CDR2 YYNGEE. The length of the CDR3 is 19 residues. CDR3 nucleotide sequence: TGTGCCAGCAGCCCAACAGCCTTCTCTTCGGGGGGGAACCTCTACGAGCAGTACTTC. Protein product: CASSPTAFSSGGNLYEQYF.

The chain is built from TRBV5-5 and TRBJ2-1, with D possibly called TRBD1 or TRBD2 (5 bases each). Germline-derived CDR1 and CDR2 are SGHKS and YYEKEE (reference sequence). CDR3 size: 16 residues. V was shortened by 2 bases and J by 0 bases, with 12 bases between the two germline ends. CDR3 DNA: TGTGCCAGCAGCTTCGGGACGGACTCCTCCTACAATGAGCAGTTCTTC. This encodes CASSFGTDSSYNEQFF.

The gene calls are TRBV9 and TRBJ2-7; a weak D match, TRBD2 (5 bases). This CDR3 has 14 amino acids. Germline V gives CDR1 SGDLS, CDR2 YYNGEE. With 5 bases removed from V and 2 bases from J, the gap between germline ends came to 14 bases. The CDR3 reads CASSSGIVAYEQYF. The DNA for the CDR3 is TGTGCCAGCAGTTCCGGGATAGTTGCCTACGAGCAGTACTTC.